The 22 T cell receptor beta chains below were found in one sample sequenced in a study of OX40 agonist ivuxolimab in advanced cancers. Repertoires were generated with immunoSEQ multiplex PCR, while TCRdb's copy carries only in-frame clones and drops some. The sample records tens of thousands of clones, approximately 80% being singletons. The source material was CD4+ or CD8+ T cells sorted from blood, sampled in a trial of the OX40 agonist ivuxolimab. These receptors came from an adult with an advanced solid tumor such as melanoma, head and neck, liver or kidney cancer.

This chain uses TRBV11-3 with TRBJ2-2; D call uncertain. The germline CDR1 and CDR2 sequences are SGHNT and YENEEA. Trimming removed 5 bases at V and 1 base at J, with 8 bases between. The CDR3 has 14 residues. In nucleotides, the CDR3 is TGTGCCAGCAGCCCGAACTGGAACACCGGGGAGCTGTTTTTT. It codes for CASSPNWNTGELFF.

V usage is TRBV7-8 and J usage is TRBJ2-5; D might be TRBD2 (5 bases). Trimming pared 5 bases from V and 1 base from J, leaving 11 bases between. Looked up from germline, CDR1 is SGHVS and CDR2 is FQNEAQ. The CDR3 runs 14 residues. The CDR3 sequence is CASSQRDPQETQYF. The DNA of the CDR3 is TGTGCCAGCAGCCAACGGGATCCCCAAGAGACCCAGTACTTC.

The V gene is TRBV19, the J gene TRBJ2-5; 7 bases align to TRBD2. Germline CDR1 is LNHDA and CDR2 is SQIVND (reference sequence). Germline trimming cut 3 bases from V and 11 bases from J; bases unmatched to any gene: 12. The CDR3 consists of 14 residues. The CDR3 bases are TGTGCCAGTAGTATGAATGTGGGAGGGCCAGAGCAGTACTTC. It is translated as CASSMNVGGPEQYF.

This sequence joins TRBV19 and TRBJ1-5; no firm D call. Germline V gene lookup returns CDR1 LNHDA and CDR2 SQIVND (reference sequence). V lost 7 bases and J 0 bases, leaving 16 bases between the germline ends. The CDR3 totals 16 residues. The DNA of the CDR3 is TGTGCCAGTACGTCCGAGAGTCCTCATAGCAATCAGCCCCAGCATTTT. Its translation: CASTSESPHSNQPQHF.

This clone appeared a single time. The V gene is TRBV28, the J gene TRBJ1-5; D perhaps matches TRBD1 (5 bases). V was trimmed by 6 bases and J by 11 bases, leaving 20 bases between them. CDR1 is MDHEN, CDR2 SYDVKM, per germline. The CDR3 extends over 14 amino acids. The CDR3 spells CASRWGNNPSAQHF. Written as DNA, the CDR3 is TGTGCCAGCAGGTGGGGGAATAATCCCTCAGCCCAGCATTTT.

J is TRBJ1-3 and V is TRBV4-3; D unresolved. The CDR3 spans 15 residues. CDR1 is LGHNA, CDR2 YSLEER, per germline. Trimming shortened V by 0 bases and J by 2 bases, and 8 bases separated the two germline ends. CDR3 in DNA: TGCGCCAGCAGCCAAGATGTGAATACTGGAAACACCATATATTTT. Its translation: CASSQDVNTGNTIYF.

The CDR3 DNA follows: TGCAGCGTTGAAGGATTGGGCGCTTATGGCTACACCTTC. Amino acids: CSVEGLGAYGYTF. V gene TRBV29-1 combines with J gene TRBJ1-2; D unresolved. The V gene lost 1 base and the J gene lost 5 bases, with 11 bases spanning the gap. CDR3 length: 13 amino acids. Germline CDR1 SQVTM, CDR2 ANQGSEA.

This chain connects TRBV5-1 to TRBJ2-1; 14 positions agree with TRBD2. The germline CDR1 and CDR2 sequences are SGHRS and YFSETQ. V was pared by 4 bases and J by 6 bases, with 12 bases of the junction left unmatched. CDR3 length equals 18 residues. The CDR3 region is CASSLGTSGGIGPNEQFF. Here the CDR3 DNA reads TGCGCCAGCAGCCTGGGGACTAGCGGGGGAATTGGGCCCAATGAGCAGTTCTTC.

The rearrangement uses TRBV4-1 and TRBJ1-1, with D possibly TRBD1 on 5 matching bases. The CDR3 length is 16 residues. V was cut by 2 bases and J by 1 base, with 14 bases left in between. The germline CDR1 and CDR2 sequences are MGHRA and YSYEKL. The CDR3 reads CASSQFSRQPNTEAFF. The CDR3 DNA follows: TGCGCCAGCAGCCAATTTTCACGACAGCCGAACACTGAAGCTTTCTTT.

This rearrangement joins TRBV28 to TRBJ1-5; the D is unclear. Germline CDR1 is MDHEN and CDR2 is SYDVKM. The ends were cut back, 7 bases at V and 0 bases at J, with 10 bases in the middle. The CDR3 contains 14 residues. CDR3 amino acids: CASTGLYSNQPQHF. CDR3 bases: TGTGCCAGCACAGGCCTTTATAGCAATCAGCCCCAGCATTTT.

The rearrangement uses TRBV6-1 and TRBJ2-7; 9 bases are a match to TRBD1. The trim removed 8 bases at V and 6 bases at J, leaving 14 bases unmatched. This CDR3 has 15 residues. From germline, CDR1 is MNHNS and CDR2 SASEGT. The CDR3 nucleotides are TGTGCCAGCGGACAGGGGTCTAATGGGCTACGCGAGCAGTACGTC. Translation gives CASGQGSNGLREQYV.

This clone occurred a few times. The chain combines TRBV18 with TRBJ2-6; a possible D gene is TRBD1 (5 bases). V gave up 2 bases and J gave up 2 bases, with 10 bases separating them. This CDR3 comprises 16 residues. Germline loops: CDR1 KGHSH, CDR2 LQKENI. This chain's CDR3 is CASSPTRVAGANVLTF. Written as DNA, the CDR3 is TGTGCCAGCTCACCAACCAGGGTGGCTGGGGCCAACGTCCTGACTTTC.

This chain uses TRBV9 with TRBJ1-2; 10 bases agree with TRBD1. V shed 3 bases, J shed 7 bases, and the junction held 0 bases outside the gene matches. Germline V CDR1 and CDR2: SGDLS, YYNGEE. CDR3 length: 12 amino acids. CDR3 sequence reads: CASSGDRGGYTF. Written as DNA, the CDR3 is TGTGCCAGCAGCGGGGACAGGGGTGGCTACACCTTC.

V and J are TRBV29-1 and TRBJ2-1; a possible D gene is TRBD2 (5 bases). V lost 7 bases to trimming and J lost 3 bases, with 13 bases between them. Germline lookup yields CDR1 SQVTM and CDR2 ANQGSEA. This CDR3 contains 13 residues. The CDR3 protein is CSAGLTNYNEQFF. The CDR3 nucleotides read TGCAGCGCTGGACTTACAAACTACAATGAGCAGTTCTTC.

V usage is TRBV2 and J usage is TRBJ2-1, with TRBD2 matching 8 bases. Germline values: CDR1 SNHLY, CDR2 FYNNEI. The CDR3 consists of 15 residues. V was clipped by 7 bases and J by 7 bases; unmatched bases: 12. The CDR3 DNA reads TGTGCCAGCACCCGCGGCAGCGGGAGAGGGAATGAGCAGTTCTTC. Encoded protein: CASTRGSGRGNEQFF.

The V gene is TRBV2, the J gene TRBJ2-3; D might be TRBD2 (6 bases). Trimming cost V 8 bases and J 0 bases, with 12 bases left between them. In germline, CDR1 is SNHLY, CDR2 FYNNEI. The CDR3 length is 14 residues. CDR3 in amino acids: CASGREASTDTQYF. Here the CDR3 DNA reads TGTGCCAGCGGAAGGGAGGCTAGCACAGATACGCAGTATTTT. Together with reference TRBV2 and TRBJ2-3, the CDR3 gives the full variable domain: EPEVTQTPSHQVTQMGQEVILRCVPISNHLYFYWYRQILGQKVEFLVSFYNNEISEKSEIFDDQFSVERPDGSNFTLKIRSTKLEDSAMYFCASGREASTDTQYFGPGTRLTVL.

This chain links TRBV7-3 with TRBJ2-2; tentative D call: TRBD2 (5 bases). Germline CDR1 and CDR2: SGHTA and FQGTGA. Trimming removed 5 bases at V and 0 bases at J, with 7 bases between. The CDR3 extends over 14 amino acids. The CDR3, as DNA: TGTGCCAGCAGCGACGGGGCGAACACCGGGGAGCTGTTTTTT. It codes for CASSDGANTGELFF.

With regard to this clone: The junction differs from germline at one of its ends, possibly a read error. The chain employs TRBV5-1 and TRBJ2-7; D possibly matches TRBD1 or TRBD2 (5 bases each). The germline gives CDR1 SGHRS, CDR2 YFSETQ. The CDR3 runs 13 residues. The CDR3 DNA is TGTGCCAGCAGCTCTGGGACCCTCTACGAGCAGTACTTC. Protein product: CASSSGTLYEQYF.

The chain links TRBV9 to TRBJ2-3; 8 bases match TRBD1. The J segment lost 2 bases and the V segment lost 4 bases, leaving 6 bases of the junction unmatched. The CDR3 has 15 amino acids. Germline V gives CDR1 SGDLS, CDR2 YYNGEE. The CDR3, as DNA: TGTGCCAGCAGCTTCGGACAGGGAGCCACAGATACGCAGTATTTT. Translation gives CASSFGQGATDTQYF.

The chain uses TRBV19 and TRBJ1-2; D gene uncertain. V was cut by 5 bases and J by 3 bases, with 10 bases left in between. The germline V gene encodes CDR1 LNHDA and CDR2 SQIVND (reference sequence). The CDR3 is made up of 13 amino acids. The CDR3 here is CASSEVSDYGYTF. CDR3 in DNA: TGTGCCAGTAGTGAGGTTTCCGACTATGGCTACACCTTC.

This chain connects TRBV12-5 to TRBJ2-3; tentative D call: TRBD2 (6 bases). CDR1 and CDR2 (germline): LGHNT, FRNRAP. The CDR3 length is 17 residues. The V end was cut by 6 bases, the J end by 5 bases, with 24 bases between. The DNA of the CDR3 is TGTGCTAGTGGGTTTGGAGGGGAGCCAGGGCGATTAGATACGCAGTATTTT. As protein: CASGFGGEPGRLDTQYF.

This chain uses TRBV6-5 with TRBJ1-2, with D maybe TRBD1 (5 bases). This CDR3 is 15 amino acids long. The germline gives CDR1 MNHEY, CDR2 SVGAGI. V lost 0 bases to trimming and J lost 6 bases, with 14 bases between them. CDR3 sequence (DNA): TGTGCCAGCAGTTACTCGTTGACAGCCTCGGATGGCTACACCTTC. Encoded protein: CASSYSLTASDGYTF.